This T cell receptor (beta chain) was identified during a study of blood T cells in healthy people across ages (dated by TCRdb to the mid-2010s). In terms of the full investigation: In model experiments, template switching captured about one uniquely barcoded TCR beta cDNA molecule for every two T cells. The donors were divided into four age groups: young (average around 16 years), middle-aged (approximately 42), aged (approximately 59) and long-lived (about 90). Age-related changes in TCR beta repertoire diversity were measured in the study by deep sequencing normalized with unique cDNA molecular identifiers. For two donors (one aged 18 to 30 and one aged 80 or older), the study analyzed two additional independent replicas of 1 million unique cDNA reads from the same blood draw. Donors of different ages were randomly distributed across sequencing lanes to avoid experimental bias. Broader findings and caveats from the paper: Estimates of total diversity based on one million sequenced T cells were regarded as lower bounds and as underestimates. Observed TCR beta diversity per million T cells fell roughly linearly with age, and a significant reduction was already apparent by age around 39. There was a strong correlation between observed TCR beta diversity and the percentage of naive T cells measured by flow cytometry. Conclusive comparison of naive and antigen-experienced compartments was prevented by the profiling of bulk unsorted PBMCs. Compared with the aged group, more naive CD4+ T cells, fewer expanded clones and increased TCR diversity were shown by the long-lived group, suggesting age selection. Because the CMV infection status of the donors was unknown, age-related changes in expanded clonotypes may potentially have been confounded.

From cysteine to phenylalanine, the CDR3 is 12 amino acids long. The kept DNA is CDR3 alone, 36 bases in frame from the first base. CDR1 and CDR2, per the germline V gene, are ENHRY and SYGVKD. The V end loses 3 bases and the J end loses 10 bases, and a stretch of 11 bases separates them. This clonotype was observed a few times. The clone's antigen remains unknown. No much larger clone exists at a distance of one base, and base qualities are not known. Libraries were built with 5' RACE. Reads for this sample came from an Illumina HiSeq 2500. The second PCR ran for about 6 to 12 cycles and used a J-beta primer mix along with a sample-barcoded 5' primer. A template-switch 5' adaptor carrying 12 random nucleotides introduced a unique molecular identifier onto each TCR beta cDNA molecule. Each sample yielded at least 3 million CDR3-containing paired-end reads. All of the RNA was converted into first-strand cDNA using the Mint cDNA synthesis kit, with a TRBC-specific oligonucleotide serving as the primer. After uracil-DNA glycosylase treatment, a first 18-cycle PCR used universal primers M1SS and BC2_uni_R on all cDNA. The original pipeline was this. For normalization, 1 million high-quality reads were randomly selected from each sample, with every read carrying a distinct molecular identifier. Instead of being binned into consensus sequences, reads that shared molecular identifiers were thrown out. CDR3 identification, clonotype clustering and error correction used MiTCR with a Q25 quality threshold and the strictest error-elimination algorithm. A nonparametric unseen species model with Euler transformation was used to estimate a lower bound on total TCR beta diversity. TCRdb reprocessing: public reads trimmed at Q25 with fastp, clones called with MiXCR, in-frame beta chains kept. Here each entry gathers all rows of one CDR3 protein and keeps the most common genes and DNA. The V and J calls shown here were made by TCRdb, not taken from the authors' results. For this sample there are about 2 million distinct CDR3 sequences; approximately 50% appear just once. Together, the top ten hold 2.1% of the sample.

The 39 donors, aged roughly 6 to 95 years, were systemically healthy Caucasian individuals from Russia. Ten milliliters of peripheral blood were drawn from each donor into EDTA-treated Vacutainer tubes. Ficoll-Paque density-gradient centrifugation was used to isolate PBMCs, with at least 7 million obtained per sample. Total RNA, at least 5 micrograms per sample, was extracted from PBMCs with Trizol reagent. For every donor, an aliquot of PBMCs went through flow cytometry to measure the percentages of naive CD45RAhigh/CD27high T cells. The V and J segments used are TRBV10-3 and TRBJ2-3, with the D gene call left open. What was sequenced was blood. The receptor comes from a middle-aged woman in good health. This receptor carries the CDR3 CAISDGSDPQYF. In nucleotides, the sequence is TGTGCCATCAGTGATGGAAGTGACCCGCAGTATTTT.